This T cell receptor beta chain was identified during a study of shared clonotypes between healthy human individuals. The germline V gene has CDR1 SGHKS and CDR2 YYEKEE (reference sequence). The V and J ends lost 1 base and 4 bases respectively, with 13 bases between them. The CDR3 loop spans 15 amino acids. CD45RA-negative memory and CD45RA+ naive subsets were split from the CD4+ cells. This clone appeared a few times. Profiled with immunoSEQ multiplex PCR; TCRdb holds only in-frame clones, not every one. Here the sample spans around 350,000 clones, about 70% being singletons. Sample: memory CD4+ T cells sorted from blood. Subset of the sample: CD45RA-negative fraction. This sequence joins TRBV5-5 and TRBJ2-3; D is possibly TRBD2 (5 bases). This sequence originates from a man aged 25 to 45 in good health. The DNA of the CDR3 is TGTGCCAGCAGCTTGTCACTAGTGGAGTCAGATACGCAGTATTTT. This gives the protein CASSLSLVESDTQYF.